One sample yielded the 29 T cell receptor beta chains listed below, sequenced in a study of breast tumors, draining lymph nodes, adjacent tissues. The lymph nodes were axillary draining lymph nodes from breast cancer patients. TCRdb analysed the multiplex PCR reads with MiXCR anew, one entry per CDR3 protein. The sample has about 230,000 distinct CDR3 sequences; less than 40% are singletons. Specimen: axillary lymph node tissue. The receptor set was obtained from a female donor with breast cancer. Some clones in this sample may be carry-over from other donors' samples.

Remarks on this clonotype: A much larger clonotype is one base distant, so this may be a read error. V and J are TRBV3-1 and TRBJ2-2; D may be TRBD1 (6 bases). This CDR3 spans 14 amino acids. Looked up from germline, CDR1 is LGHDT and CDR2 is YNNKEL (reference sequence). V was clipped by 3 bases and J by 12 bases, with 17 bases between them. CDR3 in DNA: TGTGCCAGCAGCCATGGACTCAGGGGTGGGAAGCTGTTTTTT. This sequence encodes CASSHGLRGGKLFF.

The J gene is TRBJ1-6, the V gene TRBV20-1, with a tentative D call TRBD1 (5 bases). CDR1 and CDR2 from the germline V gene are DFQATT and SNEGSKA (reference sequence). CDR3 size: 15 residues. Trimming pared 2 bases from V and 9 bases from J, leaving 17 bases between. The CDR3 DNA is TGCAGTGCTAGACTCGAGGGCAGGGCCCTTTCACCCCTCCACTTT. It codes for CSARLEGRALSPLHF.

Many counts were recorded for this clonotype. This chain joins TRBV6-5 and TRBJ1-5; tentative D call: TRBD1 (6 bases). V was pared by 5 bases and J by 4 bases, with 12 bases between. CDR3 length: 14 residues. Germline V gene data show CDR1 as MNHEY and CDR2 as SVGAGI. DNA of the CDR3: TGTGCCAGCAGTCGCTTAGGGGGGAATCAGCCCCAGCATTTT. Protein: CASSRLGGNQPQHF.

The CDR3 DNA reads as TGTGCAGCCGACCGGGACAGGCGACGTATTAGCAATCAGCCCCAGCATTTT. It encodes CAADRDRRRISNQPQHF. V is TRBV12-5 and J is TRBJ1-5; 8 nucleotides match TRBD1. The CDR3 consists of 17 residues. Germline V lookup: CDR1 LGHNT, CDR2 FRNRAP.

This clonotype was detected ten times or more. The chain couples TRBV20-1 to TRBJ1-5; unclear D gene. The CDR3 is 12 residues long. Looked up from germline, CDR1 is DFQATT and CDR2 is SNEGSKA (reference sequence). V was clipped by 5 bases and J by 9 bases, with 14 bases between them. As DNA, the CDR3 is TGCAGTGCTGGGCCCCCCGGGCGGCCCCAGCATTTT. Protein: CSAGPPGRPQHF.

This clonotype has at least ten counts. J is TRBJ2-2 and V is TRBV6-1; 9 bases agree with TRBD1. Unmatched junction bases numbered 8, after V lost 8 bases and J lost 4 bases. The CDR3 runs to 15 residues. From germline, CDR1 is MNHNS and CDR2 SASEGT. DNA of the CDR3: TGTGCCAGCCCTGTCGGACAGGGGAGCACCGGGGAGCTGTTTTTT. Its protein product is CASPVGQGSTGELFF.

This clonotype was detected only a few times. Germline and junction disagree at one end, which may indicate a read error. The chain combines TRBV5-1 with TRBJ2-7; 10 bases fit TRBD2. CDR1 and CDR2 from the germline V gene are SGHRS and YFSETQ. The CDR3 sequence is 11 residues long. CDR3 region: CAPGLASEQYF. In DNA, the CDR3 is TGTGCCCCGGGACTAGCGAGCGAGCAGTACTTC.

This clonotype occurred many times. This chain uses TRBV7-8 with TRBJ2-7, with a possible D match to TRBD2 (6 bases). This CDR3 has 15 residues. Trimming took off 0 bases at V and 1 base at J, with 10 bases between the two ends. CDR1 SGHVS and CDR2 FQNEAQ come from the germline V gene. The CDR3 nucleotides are TGTGCCAGCAGCTTAGCACCGGGACTGTCCTACGAGCAGTACTTC. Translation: CASSLAPGLSYEQYF.

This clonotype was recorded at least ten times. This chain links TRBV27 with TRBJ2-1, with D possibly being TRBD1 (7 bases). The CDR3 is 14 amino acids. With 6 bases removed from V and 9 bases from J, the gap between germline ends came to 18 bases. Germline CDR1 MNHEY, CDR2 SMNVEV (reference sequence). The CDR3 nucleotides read TGTGCCAGCAGGGACAGGTACGGGGGTGGTGAGCAGTTCTTC. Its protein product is CASRDRYGGGEQFF.

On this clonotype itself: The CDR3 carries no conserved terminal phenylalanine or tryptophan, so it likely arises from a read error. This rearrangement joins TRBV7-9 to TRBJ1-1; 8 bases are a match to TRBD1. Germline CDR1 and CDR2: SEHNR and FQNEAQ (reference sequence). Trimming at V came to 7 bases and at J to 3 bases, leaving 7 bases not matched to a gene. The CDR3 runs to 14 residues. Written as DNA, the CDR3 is TGTGCCAGCACTTGGACAGGGTCGGACACTGAAGCTTTCGTT. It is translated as CASTWTGSDTEAFV.

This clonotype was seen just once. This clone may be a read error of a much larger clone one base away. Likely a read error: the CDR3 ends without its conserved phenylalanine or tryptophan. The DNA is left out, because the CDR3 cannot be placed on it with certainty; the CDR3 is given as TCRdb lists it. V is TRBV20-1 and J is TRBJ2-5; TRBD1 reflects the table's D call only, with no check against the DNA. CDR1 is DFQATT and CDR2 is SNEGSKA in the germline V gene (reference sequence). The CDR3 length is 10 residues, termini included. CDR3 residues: CSASRDGYFP.

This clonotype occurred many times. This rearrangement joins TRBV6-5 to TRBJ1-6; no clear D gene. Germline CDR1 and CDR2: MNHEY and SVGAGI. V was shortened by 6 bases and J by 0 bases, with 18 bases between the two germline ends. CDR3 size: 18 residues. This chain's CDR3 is CASSRGGIQSSYNSPLHF. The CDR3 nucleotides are TGTGCCAGCAGCCGCGGTGGGATCCAAAGCTCCTATAATTCACCCCTCCACTTT.

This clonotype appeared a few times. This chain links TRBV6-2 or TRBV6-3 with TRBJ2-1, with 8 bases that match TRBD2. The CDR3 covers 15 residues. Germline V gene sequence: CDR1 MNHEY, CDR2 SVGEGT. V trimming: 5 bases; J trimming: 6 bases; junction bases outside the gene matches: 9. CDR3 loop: CASSHAGTSFNEQFF. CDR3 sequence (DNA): TGTGCCAGCAGTCACGCCGGGACTAGTTTCAATGAGCAGTTCTTC.

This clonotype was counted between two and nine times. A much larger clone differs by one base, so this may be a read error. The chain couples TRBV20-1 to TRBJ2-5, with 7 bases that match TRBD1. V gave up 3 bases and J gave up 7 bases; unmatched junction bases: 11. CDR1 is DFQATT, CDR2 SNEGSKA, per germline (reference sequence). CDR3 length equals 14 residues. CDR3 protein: CSASQGEIGATQYF. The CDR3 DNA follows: TGCAGTGCTAGCCAGGGGGAAATTGGAGCGACCCAGTACTTC.

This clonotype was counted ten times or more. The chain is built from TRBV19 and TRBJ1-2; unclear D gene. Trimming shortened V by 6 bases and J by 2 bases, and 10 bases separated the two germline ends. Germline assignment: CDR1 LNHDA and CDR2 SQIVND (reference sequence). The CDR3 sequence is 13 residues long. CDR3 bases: TGTGCCAGTAGCGAGCAGCGAAACTATGGCTACACCTTC. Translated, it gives CASSEQRNYGYTF.

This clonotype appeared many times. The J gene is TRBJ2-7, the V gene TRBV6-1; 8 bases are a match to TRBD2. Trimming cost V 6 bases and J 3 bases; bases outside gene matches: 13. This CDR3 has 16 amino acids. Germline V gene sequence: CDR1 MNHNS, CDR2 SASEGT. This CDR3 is CASRGRPAGGYYEQYF. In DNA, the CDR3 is TGTGCCAGCAGGGGGCGCCCGGCGGGAGGCTACTACGAGCAGTACTTC.

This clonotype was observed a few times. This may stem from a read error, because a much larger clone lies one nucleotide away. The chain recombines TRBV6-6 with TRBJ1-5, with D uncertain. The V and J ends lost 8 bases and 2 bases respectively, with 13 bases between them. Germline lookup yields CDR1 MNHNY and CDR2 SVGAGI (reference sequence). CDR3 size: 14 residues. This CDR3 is CASLPGSGNQPQHF. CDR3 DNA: TGTGCCAGCTTGCCGGGGAGCGGCAATCAGCCCCAGCATTTT.

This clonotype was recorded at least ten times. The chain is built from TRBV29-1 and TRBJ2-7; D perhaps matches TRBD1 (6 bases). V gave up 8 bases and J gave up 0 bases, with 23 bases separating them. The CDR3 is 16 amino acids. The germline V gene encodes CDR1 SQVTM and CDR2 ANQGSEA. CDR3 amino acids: CSSVETAGVRSYEQYF. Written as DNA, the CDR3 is TGCAGCAGCGTTGAAACTGCAGGGGTTCGCTCCTACGAGCAGTACTTC.

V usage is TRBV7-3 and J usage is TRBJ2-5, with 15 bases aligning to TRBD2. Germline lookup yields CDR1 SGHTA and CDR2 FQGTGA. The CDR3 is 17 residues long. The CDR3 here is CARDFGLAGGQGETQYF. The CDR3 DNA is TGTGCTAGAGATTTTGGACTAGCGGGAGGGCAGGGCGAGACCCAGTACTTC.

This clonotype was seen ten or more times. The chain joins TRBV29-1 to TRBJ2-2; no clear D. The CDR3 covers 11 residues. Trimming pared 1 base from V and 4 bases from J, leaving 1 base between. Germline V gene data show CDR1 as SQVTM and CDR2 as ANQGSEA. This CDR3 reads CSVEATGELFF. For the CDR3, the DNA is TGCAGCGTTGAAGCCACCGGGGAGCTGTTTTTT.

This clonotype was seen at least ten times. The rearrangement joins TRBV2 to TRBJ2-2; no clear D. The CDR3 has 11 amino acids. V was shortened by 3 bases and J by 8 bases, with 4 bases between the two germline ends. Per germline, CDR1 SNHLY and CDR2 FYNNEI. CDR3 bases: TGTGCCAGCAGTGATCAGGGGGAGCTGTTTTTT. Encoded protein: CASSDQGELFF.

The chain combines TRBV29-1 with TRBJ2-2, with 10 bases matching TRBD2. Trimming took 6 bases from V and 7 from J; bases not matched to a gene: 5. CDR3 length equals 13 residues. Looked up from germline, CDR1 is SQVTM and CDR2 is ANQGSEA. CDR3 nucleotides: TGCAGCGTCCTAGCGGGAGAAGGCGGGGAGCTGTTTTTT. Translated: CSVLAGEGGELFF.

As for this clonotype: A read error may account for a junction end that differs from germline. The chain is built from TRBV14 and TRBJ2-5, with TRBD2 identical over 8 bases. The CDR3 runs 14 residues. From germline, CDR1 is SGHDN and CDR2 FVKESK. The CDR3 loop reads CASSQESGLESRCF. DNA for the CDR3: TGTGCCAGCAGCCAAGAATCGGGACTAGAGAGCCGGTGCTTC. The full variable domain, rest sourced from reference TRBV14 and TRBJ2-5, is EAGVTQFPSHSVIEKGQTVTLRCDPISGHDNLYWYRRVMGKEIKFLLHFVKESKQDESGMPNNRFLAERTGGTYSTLKVQPAELEDSGVYFCASSQESGLESRCFGPGTRLLVL.

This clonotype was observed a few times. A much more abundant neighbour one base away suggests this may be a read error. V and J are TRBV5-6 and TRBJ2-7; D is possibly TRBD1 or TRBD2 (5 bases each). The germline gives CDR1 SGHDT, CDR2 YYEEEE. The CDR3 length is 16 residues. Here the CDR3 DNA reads TGTGCCAGCAGCTTGGCCTTTGGGACGAAACCCTACGGGCAGTACTTC. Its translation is CASSLAFGTKPYGQYF.

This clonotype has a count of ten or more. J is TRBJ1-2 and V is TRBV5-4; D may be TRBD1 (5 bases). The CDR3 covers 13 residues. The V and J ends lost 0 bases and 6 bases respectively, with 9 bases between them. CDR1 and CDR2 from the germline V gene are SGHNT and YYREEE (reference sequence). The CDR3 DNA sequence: TGTGCCAGCAGCTTGGCCTCAGGGAATGGCTACACCTTC. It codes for CASSLASGNGYTF.

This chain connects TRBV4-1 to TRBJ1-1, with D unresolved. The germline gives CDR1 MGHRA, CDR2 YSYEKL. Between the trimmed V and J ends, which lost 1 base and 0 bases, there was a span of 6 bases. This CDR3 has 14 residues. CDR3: CASSQGLVNTEAFF. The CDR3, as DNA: TGCGCCAGCAGCCAAGGACTTGTGAACACTGAAGCTTTCTTT.

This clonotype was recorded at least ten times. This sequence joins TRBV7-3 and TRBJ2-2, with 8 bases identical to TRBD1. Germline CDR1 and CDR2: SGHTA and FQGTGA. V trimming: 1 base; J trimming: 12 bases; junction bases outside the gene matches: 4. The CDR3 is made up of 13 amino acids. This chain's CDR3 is CASSLSRGPKLFF. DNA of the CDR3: TGTGCCAGCAGCTTAAGCAGGGGGCCTAAGCTGTTTTTT.

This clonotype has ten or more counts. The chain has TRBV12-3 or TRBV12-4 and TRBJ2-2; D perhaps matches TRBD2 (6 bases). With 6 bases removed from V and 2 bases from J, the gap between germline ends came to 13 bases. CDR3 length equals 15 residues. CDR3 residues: CASSSLRENTGELFF. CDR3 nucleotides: TGTGCCAGCAGCTCCCTGCGGGAAAACACCGGGGAGCTGTTTTTT.

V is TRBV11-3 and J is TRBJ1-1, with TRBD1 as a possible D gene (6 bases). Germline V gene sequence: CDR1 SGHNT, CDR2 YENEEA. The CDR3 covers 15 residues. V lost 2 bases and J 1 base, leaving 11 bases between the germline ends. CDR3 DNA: TGTGCCAGCAGCTTACTGGGGGCCAAGAACACTGAAGCTTTCTTT. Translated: CASSLLGAKNTEAFF.